The source of this T cell receptor (beta chain) is a study of T cell repertoires in cytomegalovirus infection. At the level of the study: CMV epitopes used comprised recently identified HLA-C-restricted ones and well-studied HLA-B-restricted ones. Matching HLA type, along with CMV infection, was indicated by public TCR beta signatures. The study, taken as a whole, reports: CMV carriers having the relevant HLA were flagged by cumulative public TCR beta family frequency. Clonotype analysis showed dominance of the ex vivo response by HLA-C-restricted CMV-specific TCR beta clonotypes.

This clonotype was seen repeatedly, ten times or more. Its antigen is currently unknown. The CDR3 has 15 residues. CDR1 SGHTA and CDR2 FQGNSA come from the germline V gene. The V segment lost 5 bases and the J segment 2 bases; nucleotides outside the gene matches: 5. From the reads, TCRdb called clonotypes with MiXCR, one entry per CDR3 protein. The repertoire includes 900,000 to 950,000 distinct CDR3 sequences, around 32% of them detected once, and more than 13% sits in the top ten. Source: cultured CD8+ T cells from PBMCs, taken from culture after CMV antigen stimulation. V is TRBV7-2 and J is TRBJ2-1; 8 nucleotides line up with TRBD2. The origin of this receptor is a human donor in good health (CMV status not recorded). Some clones in this sample may be carry-over from other donors' samples. The CDR3 DNA reads TGTGCCAGCAGCGCAAGCGGGGGTCCCTACAATGAGCAGTTCTTC. Protein sequence: CASSASGGPYNEQFF. Based on the CDR3 plus reference TRBV7-2 and TRBJ2-1, the full variable domain is GAGVSQSPSNKVTEKGKDVELRCDPISGHTALYWYRQSLGQGLEFLIYFQGNSAPDKSGLPSDRFSAERTGGSVSTLTIQRTQQEDSAVYLCASSASGGPYNEQFFGPGTRLTVL.